This TCR beta chain came from a study of blood T cell repertoires in COVID-19. In the study overall: COVID-19 samples collected from the United States, Italy and Spain covered acute and convalescent phases.

Per the study methods: How many nucleated cells were present was estimated from reference gene primer amplification. Profiled with immunoSEQ multiplex PCR; TCRdb holds only in-frame clones, not every one. V and J calls and clone size come straight from that table; D and trimming were deduced from the DNA. Of about 200,000 clones in the sample, 86% were seen once. The participants were between about 18 and 90 years old and came from some 25 US areas. This CDR3 has 14 residues. V dropped 7 bases and J dropped 6 bases, with 18 bases sitting between them. Germline-derived CDR1 and CDR2 are MNHEY and SMNVEV (reference sequence).

Sequencing was carried out using PBMCs or T cells enriched from blood (not recorded which). The chain recombines TRBV27 with TRBJ1-2, with D maybe TRBD1 (5 bases). The sequence came from a man in his forties or fifties with acute COVID-19. Here the CDR3 DNA reads TGTGCCAGCACGCGCCTGGGGCAGGTGGATGGCTACACCTTC. This sequence encodes CASTRLGQVDGYTF.